This is a list of T cell receptor beta chains from one sample in a study of human T cells and chemical hapten exposure. In TCRdb, the RACE reads were re-called with MiXCR into one record per CDR3 protein. The sample has hundreds of thousands of distinct CDR3 sequences; about 6.3% are singletons. The sequencing here drew on whole blood, taken in connection with sensitization to the hapten diphenylcyclopropenone (DPC). All receptors derive from a woman under 30 with alopecia areata. Some clones in this sample may be carry-over from other donors' samples. CDR3s include the opening cysteine and the closing phenylalanine or tryptophan. D genes are given only for firm matches. Not every row has a clone size; where given, it reads once, few, many or a size class.

size	J	D	V	length	DNA	CDR3
NA	TRBJ1-2	NA	TRBV2	16	TGTGCCAGCAGTGAAGACGGGGTCTTCCTAGGCTATGGCTACACCTTC	CASSEDGVFLGYGYTF
few	TRBJ1-1	NA	TRBV11-3	12	TGTGCCAGCAGCTTAGATAATCTTGAAGCTTTCTTT	CASSLDNLEAFF
few	TRBJ1-5	TRBD1	TRBV10-3	16	TGTGCCATCAGTGAGTCCCGACAGGGGACGAATCAGCCCCAGCATTTT	CAISESRQGTNQPQHF
NA	TRBJ2-5	TRBD1	TRBV7-8	17	TGTGCCAGCAGCCATTCCGGGGGACAGGGTGTTTTAGAGACCCAGTACTTC	CASSHSGGQGVLETQYF
NA	TRBJ2-3	NA	TRBV7-9	16	TGTGCCAGCAGCTCCGGGACGACGGTGAGCACAGATACGCAGTATTTT	CASSSGTTVSTDTQYF
few	TRBJ2-3	NA	TRBV29-1	11	TGCAGCGTTGTCCTTGCAGATACGCAGTATTTT	CSVVLADTQYF
NA	TRBJ2-1	TRBD1	TRBV5-1	14	TGCGCCAGCAGCCCAGGGACAGGGGGCAATGAGCAGTTCTTC	CASSPGTGGNEQFF
NA	TRBJ1-5	TRBD1	TRBV19	14	TGTGCCAGTAGTCGCCGACAGGGTGATCAGCCCCAGCATTTT	CASSRRQGDQPQHF
many	TRBJ2-3	NA	TRBV15	15	TGTGCCACCAGCAGAGGGAGGATCGGCACAGATACGCAGTATTTT	CATSRGRIGTDTQYF
few	TRBJ1-6	TRBD1	TRBV6-2/TRBV6-3	16	TGTGCCAGCAGATTGACAGGGGCCGCCTATAATTCACCCCTCCACTTT	CASRLTGAAYNSPLHF
many	TRBJ2-3	NA	TRBV5-1	14	TGCGCCAGCAGCTCGAGACAGGGCACAGATACGCAGTATTTT	CASSSRQGTDTQYF